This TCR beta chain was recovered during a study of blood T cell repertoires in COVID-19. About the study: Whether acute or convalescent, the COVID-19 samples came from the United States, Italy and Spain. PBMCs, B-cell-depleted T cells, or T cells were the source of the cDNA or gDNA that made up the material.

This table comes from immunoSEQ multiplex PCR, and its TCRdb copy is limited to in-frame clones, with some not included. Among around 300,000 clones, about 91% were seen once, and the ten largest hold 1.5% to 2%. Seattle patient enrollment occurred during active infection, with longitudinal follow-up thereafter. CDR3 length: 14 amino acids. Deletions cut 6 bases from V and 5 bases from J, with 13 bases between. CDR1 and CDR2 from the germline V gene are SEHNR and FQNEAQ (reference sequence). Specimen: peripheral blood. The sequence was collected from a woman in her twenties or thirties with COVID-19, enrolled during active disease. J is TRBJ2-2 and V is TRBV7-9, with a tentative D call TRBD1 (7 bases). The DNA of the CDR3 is TGTGCCAGCAGGGGGGGACAGTTTACCGGGGAGCTGTTTTTT. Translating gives CASRGGQFTGELFF.